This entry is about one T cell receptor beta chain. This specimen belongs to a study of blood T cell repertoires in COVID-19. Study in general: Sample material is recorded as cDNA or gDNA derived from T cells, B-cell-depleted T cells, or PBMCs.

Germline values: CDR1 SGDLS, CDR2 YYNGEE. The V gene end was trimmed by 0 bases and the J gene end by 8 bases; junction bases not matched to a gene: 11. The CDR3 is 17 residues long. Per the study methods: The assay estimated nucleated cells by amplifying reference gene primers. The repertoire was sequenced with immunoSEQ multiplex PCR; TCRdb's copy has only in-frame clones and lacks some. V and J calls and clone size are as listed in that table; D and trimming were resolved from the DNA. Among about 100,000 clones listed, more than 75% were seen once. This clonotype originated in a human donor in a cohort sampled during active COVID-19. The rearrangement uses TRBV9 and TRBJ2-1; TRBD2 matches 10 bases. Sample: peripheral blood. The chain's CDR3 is CASSVGELAGPPDEQFF. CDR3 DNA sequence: TGTGCCAGCAGCGTAGGAGAACTAGCGGGGCCTCCAGATGAGCAGTTCTTC. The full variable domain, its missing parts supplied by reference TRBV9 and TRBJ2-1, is DSGVTQTPKHLITATGQRVTLRCSPRSGDLSVYWYQQSLDQGLQFLIQYYNGEERAKGNILERFSAQQFPDLHSELNLSSLELGDSALYFCASSVGELAGPPDEQFFGPGTRLTVL.